Each of the 30 T cell receptor beta chains below was sequenced from the same sample in a study of blood T cell repertoires in COVID-19. The assay was immunoSEQ multiplex PCR, and TCRdb's table has in-frame clones only and misses some. Among about 68,000 clones, about four fifths were seen once, and the ten largest hold 8.8%. Sequences were obtained from peripheral blood. The receptors were sampled from a man in his forties or fifties with active COVID-19.

The V gene is TRBV6-2 or TRBV6-3, the J gene TRBJ2-3; 8 bases align to TRBD2. CDR3 length: 15 amino acids. After removal of 5 bases from V and 0 bases from J, the junction contained 4 bases not matched to a gene. Germline V CDR1 and CDR2: MNHEY, SVGEGT. CDR3 region: CASSDRTSSTDTQYF. CDR3 nucleotide sequence: TGTGCCAGCAGTGACCGGACTAGCAGCACAGATACGCAGTATTTT.

The chain couples TRBV6-5 to TRBJ1-1; the D gene is possibly TRBD1 (6 bases). With 0 bases removed from V and 0 bases from J, the gap between germline ends came to 8 bases. The germline CDR1 and CDR2 sequences are MNHEY and SVGAGI. The CDR3 consists of 15 residues. CDR3 protein: CASSYSWTVNTEAFF. The CDR3 nucleotides are TGTGCCAGCAGTTACTCGTGGACAGTGAACACTGAAGCTTTCTTT.

The rearrangement joins TRBV7-9 to TRBJ2-7, with D perhaps TRBD1 (6 bases). The V end lost 5 bases, the J end lost 2 bases, and 19 bases lay between the germline ends. The CDR3 has 16 residues. In germline, CDR1 is SEHNR, CDR2 FQNEAQ (reference sequence). Here the CDR3 reads CASSQGQYRPTYEQYF. In DNA, the CDR3 is TGTGCCAGCAGCCAAGGACAGTATCGCCCAACCTACGAGCAGTACTTC.

This chain connects TRBV7-9 to TRBJ2-7; 7 positions agree with TRBD1. Germline assignment: CDR1 SEHNR and CDR2 FQNEAQ (reference sequence). The CDR3 has 18 amino acids. Trimming removed 0 bases from V and 3 bases from J; junction bases left unmatched: 14. CDR3 residues: CASSLASQQGYFFYEQYF. CDR3 sequence (DNA): TGTGCCAGCAGCTTAGCCTCACAACAGGGGTATTTTTTCTACGAGCAGTACTTC.

In this sample, this clone turned up a few times. The chain couples TRBV7-2 to TRBJ1-4; 7 bases align to TRBD1. There are 14 residues in the CDR3. V lost 6 bases and J lost 8; bases outside the gene matches: 9. Germline V gives CDR1 SGHTA, CDR2 FQGNSA. The DNA for the CDR3 is TGTGCCAGCAGGAGGGGGCTTAGTCCCGAAAAACTGTTTTTT. Residues: CASRRGLSPEKLFF.

This clone was recorded a few times. For the CDR3, the DNA is TGTGCCAGCAGCTTGACAGGGGGCACCTACTACGAGCAGTACTTC. Its protein product is CASSLTGGTYYEQYF. J is TRBJ2-7 and V is TRBV7-2; 10 positions agree with TRBD1. Germline loops: CDR1 SGHTA, CDR2 FQGNSA. The junction had 5 bases not matched to a gene; V was cut back by 3 bases and J by 3 bases. The CDR3 extends over 15 amino acids. The variable domain in full, completed from reference TRBV7-2 and TRBJ2-7, reads GAGVSQSPSNKVTEKGKDVELRCDPISGHTALYWYRQSLGQGLEFLIYFQGNSAPDKSGLPSDRFSAERTGGSVSTLTIQRTQQEDSAVYLCASSLTGGTYYEQYFGPGTRLTVT.

The chain couples TRBV19 to TRBJ1-2, with 9 bases that match TRBD1. Germline V gene lookup returns CDR1 LNHDA and CDR2 SQIVND (reference sequence). With V trimmed by 3 bases and J by 5 bases, 4 bases remained unmatched. The CDR3 is made up of 14 amino acids. The CDR3: CASSIGTGYYGYTF. DNA for the CDR3: TGTGCCAGTAGTATTGGGACAGGGTATTATGGCTACACCTTC. Full variable domain (missing parts from reference TRBV19 and TRBJ1-2): DGGITQSPKYLFRKEGQNVTLSCEQNLNHDAMYWYRQDPGQGLRLIYYSQIVNDFQKGDIAEGYSVSREKKESFPLTVTSAQKNPTAFYLCASSIGTGYYGYTFGSGTRLTVV.

The chain is built from TRBV7-2 and TRBJ1-1, with TRBD1 as a possible D gene (6 bases). CDR1 is SGHTA, CDR2 FQGNSA, per germline. With 4 bases removed from V and 5 bases from J, the gap between germline ends came to 14 bases. The CDR3 loop spans 14 amino acids. The CDR3: CASSSTGTSTEAFF. CDR3 nucleotides: TGTGCCAGCAGCTCAACAGGGACGAGTACTGAAGCTTTCTTT.

The V gene is TRBV9, the J gene TRBJ1-1; no clear D gene. V was shortened by 0 bases and J by 6 bases, with 15 bases between the two germline ends. CDR1 is SGDLS and CDR2 is YYNGEE in the germline V gene. The CDR3 covers 15 residues. This CDR3 reads CASSVGSGSGAEAFF. The CDR3, as DNA: TGTGCCAGCAGCGTAGGGTCGGGTTCGGGAGCTGAAGCTTTCTTT.

The chain recombines TRBV5-4 with TRBJ1-2; no firm D call. Trimming left V 4 bases short and J 4 bases short, with 11 bases between. Germline V gives CDR1 SGHNT, CDR2 YYREEE (reference sequence). There are 13 residues in the CDR3. As DNA, the CDR3 is TGTGCCAGCAGCCCGGGAGGGCTCTATGGCTACACCTTC. It encodes CASSPGGLYGYTF. Looking up the rest from reference TRBV5-4 and TRBJ1-2 gives the full variable domain: ETGVTQSPTHLIKTRGQQVTLRCSSQSGHNTVSWYQQALGQGPQFIFQYYREEENGRGNFPPRFSGLQFPNYSSELNVNALELDDSALYLCASSPGGLYGYTFGSGTRLTVV.

This clone has only a few counts. This chain uses TRBV9 with TRBJ2-1, with a weak D call TRBD2 (6 bases). V lost 0 bases and J 7 bases, leaving 11 bases between the germline ends. Germline assignment: CDR1 SGDLS and CDR2 YYNGEE. The CDR3 runs 14 residues. CDR3 bases: TGTGCCAGCAGCGTAGGCGGGGTGGGGAATGAGCAGTTCTTC. The encoded protein is CASSVGGVGNEQFF.

The chain employs TRBV7-9 and TRBJ2-1; no definite D call. Trimming took off 5 bases at V and 2 bases at J, with 10 bases between the two ends. Germline V lookup: CDR1 SEHNR, CDR2 FQNEAQ (reference sequence). CDR3 size: 14 residues. CDR3: CASSKSSAYNEQFF. CDR3 in DNA: TGTGCCAGCAGCAAAAGTTCGGCCTACAATGAGCAGTTCTTC.

The chain combines TRBV7-6 with TRBJ2-1, with a tentative D call TRBD1 (5 bases). V lost 4 bases and J 7 bases, leaving 17 bases between the germline ends. The CDR3 is 15 residues long. CDR1 is SGHVS and CDR2 is FNYEAQ in the germline V gene. CDR3 DNA sequence: TGTGCCAGCAGCTCCCCCCCAAGGGGATCAAATGAGCAGTTCTTC. Translating it yields CASSSPPRGSNEQFF.

The chain uses TRBV2 and TRBJ1-2; D unclear. Germline V gene sequence: CDR1 SNHLY, CDR2 FYNNEI. Trimming removed 2 bases at V and 8 bases at J, with 12 bases between. The CDR3 extends over 13 amino acids. The CDR3 DNA reads as TGTGCCAGCAGTGAACGGCTCCGGGGAGGCTACACCTTC. The encoded protein is CASSERLRGGYTF.

The CDR3 here is CASSLREGSDEQFF. CDR3 nucleotide sequence: TGTGCCAGCAGCCTGCGGGAGGGCAGCGATGAGCAGTTCTTC. This chain uses TRBV3-1 (or the pseudogene TRBV3-2) with TRBJ2-1; 9 nucleotides match TRBD2. V lost 4 bases to trimming and J lost 8 bases; unmatched junction nucleotides: 6. This CDR3 spans 14 amino acids. Germline V gene lookup returns CDR1 LGHDT and CDR2 YNNKEL (reference sequence).

The J gene is TRBJ1-2, the V gene TRBV12-3 or TRBV12-4, with no clear D. CDR3 length: 12 amino acids. Trimming took off 1 base at V and 4 bases at J, with 4 bases between the two ends. The CDR3 DNA reads as TGTGCCAGCAGTTTAGGCAGCTATGGCTACACCTTC. Its protein product is CASSLGSYGYTF.

The V and J genes are TRBV18 and TRBJ1-6, with a possible D match to TRBD1 (5 bases). The CDR3 has 16 residues. Deletions cut 3 bases from V and 5 bases from J, with 14 bases between. Germline V gene sequence: CDR1 KGHSH, CDR2 LQKENI. The CDR3 nucleotides read TGTGCCAGCTCACCTCGGGGATGGGGGGATAATTCACCCCTCCACTTT. It yields the protein CASSPRGWGDNSPLHF. The entire variable domain, with the rest obtained from reference TRBV18 and TRBJ1-6, is as follows: NAGVMQNPRHLVRRRGQEARLRCSPMKGHSHVYWYRQLPEEGLKFMVYLQKENIIDESGMPKERFSAEFPKEGPSILRIQQVVRGDSAAYFCASSPRGWGDNSPLHFGNGTRLTVT.

This sequence joins TRBV6-6 and TRBJ2-2; no firm D call. The V and J ends lost 0 bases and 6 bases respectively, with 8 bases between them. From germline, CDR1 is MNHNY and CDR2 SVGAGI (reference sequence). This CDR3 is 14 amino acids long. The CDR3, as DNA: TGTGCCAGCAGTTACTCGGGTGGAGCCGGGGAGCTGTTTTTT. Translating gives CASSYSGGAGELFF.

In its sample, this clone was seen a few times. This chain connects TRBV5-1 to TRBJ2-2; TRBD2 aligns across 14 bases. With V trimmed by 4 bases and J by 6 bases, 8 bases remained unmatched. This CDR3 is built from 17 residues. Germline CDR1 and CDR2: SGHRS and YFSETQ. CDR3 protein: CASSLRLAGGLAGELFF. The CDR3 DNA follows: TGCGCCAGCAGCCTCCGACTAGCGGGGGGGCTCGCCGGGGAGCTGTTTTTT. Drawing the rest from reference TRBV5-1 and TRBJ2-2, the complete variable domain is KAGVTQTPRYLIKTRGQQVTLSCSPISGHRSVSWYQQTPGQGLQFLFEYFSETQRNKGNFPGRFSGRQFSNSRSEMNVSTLELGDSALYLCASSLRLAGGLAGELFFGEGSRLTVL.

The chain combines TRBV12-3 or TRBV12-4 with TRBJ1-6; 9 positions agree with TRBD1. The trim removed 10 bases at V and 10 bases at J, leaving 8 bases unmatched. The CDR3 has 13 amino acids. In DNA, the CDR3 is TGTGCCACCGGGGGACAGGGACTGTCACCCCTCCACTTT. This encodes CATGGQGLSPLHF.

This chain connects TRBV7-9 to TRBJ2-7; TRBD1 matches at 11 bases. With 5 bases clipped from V and 4 bases from J, the junction kept 10 bases outside the gene matches. This CDR3 has 16 amino acids. Germline-derived CDR1 and CDR2 are SEHNR and FQNEAQ (reference sequence). The CDR3 DNA follows: TGTGCCAGCAGCGGCGGCGGGGGACAGGGGGAGTACGAGCAGTACTTC. Amino acids: CASSGGGGQGEYEQYF.

This clone came up a few times. This chain links TRBV4-1 with TRBJ1-5; the D is unclear. The V end was cut by 4 bases, the J end by 9 bases, with 13 bases between. Germline CDR1 reads MGHRA; CDR2 reads YSYEKL. This CDR3 is 13 amino acids long. The CDR3 region has the DNA TGCGCCAGCAGCCTAGCTGGTAGGCCGCCCCAGCATTTT. This gives the protein CASSLAGRPPQHF.

This clone came up a few times. This chain joins TRBV19 and TRBJ2-1; 9 bases align to TRBD1. Trimming at V came to 3 bases and at J to 3 bases, leaving 3 bases not matched to a gene. The germline V gene has CDR1 LNHDA and CDR2 SQIVND (reference sequence). The CDR3 covers 15 residues. CDR3 nucleotides: TGTGCCAGTAGTATCCGGGACAGGGACTACAATGAGCAGTTCTTC. Amino acid sequence: CASSIRDRDYNEQFF. The full variable domain, its missing parts supplied by reference TRBV19 and TRBJ2-1, is DGGITQSPKYLFRKEGQNVTLSCEQNLNHDAMYWYRQDPGQGLRLIYYSQIVNDFQKGDIAEGYSVSREKKESFPLTVTSAQKNPTAFYLCASSIRDRDYNEQFFGPGTRLTVL.

The chain couples TRBV7-2 to TRBJ2-3; 10 bases are shared with TRBD2. The CDR3 spans 15 residues. Germline CDR1 is SGHTA and CDR2 is FQGNSA. After removal of 3 bases from V and 2 bases from J, the junction contained 2 bases not matched to a gene. The CDR3 DNA follows: TGTGCCAGCAGCTTTAGCGGGAGGAACACAGATACGCAGTATTTT. Translating it yields CASSFSGRNTDTQYF.

V and J are TRBV5-6 and TRBJ2-3; 7 bases fit TRBD1. Losses at the gene ends were 4 bases for V and 8 bases for J; bases not matched to a gene: 7. The CDR3 runs 13 residues. Germline V CDR1 and CDR2: SGHDT, YYEEEE. CDR3 protein: CASSGPGQSTQYF. The CDR3 DNA sequence: TGTGCCAGCAGCGGCCCGGGACAGAGTACGCAGTATTTT.

The chain joins TRBV6-6 to TRBJ1-6, with unresolved D. The length of the CDR3 is 11 residues. V lost 7 bases and J 7 bases, leaving 5 bases between the germline ends. Germline-derived CDR1 and CDR2 are MNHNY and SVGAGI (reference sequence). The CDR3: CASTENSPLHF. In DNA form, the CDR3 reads TGTGCCAGCACGGAGAATTCACCCCTCCACTTT.

The chain has TRBV18 and TRBJ1-3; perhaps TRBD1 as D (6 bases). The V end lost 1 base, the J end lost 0 bases, and 7 bases lay between the germline ends. The CDR3 runs 15 residues. Looked up from germline, CDR1 is KGHSH and CDR2 is LQKENI. The CDR3 is CASSPLQGSGNTIYF. DNA of the CDR3: TGTGCCAGCTCACCACTACAGGGCTCTGGAAACACCATATATTTT.

This chain joins TRBV13 and TRBJ1-5, with 9 bases fitting TRBD1. In germline, CDR1 is PRHDT, CDR2 FYEKMQ (reference sequence). V shed 5 bases, J shed 3 bases, and the junction held 2 bases outside the gene matches. CDR3 length equals 14 residues. The CDR3 region is CASSGQGSNQPQHF. In DNA, the CDR3 is TGTGCCAGCAGCGGACAGGGGTCCAATCAGCCCCAGCATTTT.

This clone was observed a handful of times. The chain carries TRBV7-9 and TRBJ1-2, with 7 bases that match TRBD1. V lost 1 base to trimming and J lost 8 bases; unmatched junction nucleotides: 13. The germline V gene encodes CDR1 SEHNR and CDR2 FQNEAQ (reference sequence). The CDR3 spans 16 residues. CDR3 nucleotide sequence: TGTGCCAGCAGCTTAGGGACAGGAAGGCCTGCGGGAGGCTACACCTTC. It is translated as CASSLGTGRPAGGYTF.

V gene TRBV5-6 combines with J gene TRBJ1-6, with D perhaps TRBD1 (5 bases). Trimming cost V 0 bases and J 7 bases, with 8 bases left between them. The CDR3 contains 14 residues. Germline V gene lookup returns CDR1 SGHDT and CDR2 YYEEEE. This chain's CDR3 is CASSLDRTNSPLHF. CDR3 bases: TGTGCCAGCAGCTTGGACAGGACGAATTCACCCCTCCACTTT.